This TCR beta chain comes out of a study of metastatic and nonmetastatic thyroid tumors. On the study more broadly: A comparison of repertoires was made across blood and tumor or nodule tissue from malignant and benign thyroid patients.

Study conclusions and caveats: Malignant thyroid tumors reportedly exceeded benign nodules significantly in TCR beta diversity, with the difference appearing in blood and tumor.

As processed by the authors: Clinicopathological groups of papillary thyroid cancer showed CDR3 differences that were used to build a distant-metastasis classifier. Using MiXCR, TCRdb re-called clones from the PCR reads. It is TCRdb's table, rather than the study itself, that gives the V and J calls and clone size. The table has 25,000 to 35,000 clones, more than 10% seen once. The table lists this clone with many counts. Its antigen is currently unknown. Each patient went into thyroid surgery without having received any treatment. With 5 bases clipped from V and 4 bases from J, the junction kept 5 bases outside the gene matches. CDR3 size: 14 residues. CDR1 and CDR2 from the germline V gene are SGHAT and FQNNGV.

The sequenced sample consisted of blood. The clonotype was recovered from a female donor with papillary thyroid cancer or a benign thyroid nodule (not recorded which). Some clones in this sample may be carry-over from other donors' samples. The V and J genes are TRBV11-2 and TRBJ1-2; 9 positions agree with TRBD1. CDR3 region: CASSPQTGGYGYTF. CDR3 DNA: TGTGCCAGCAGCCCCCAGACAGGGGGCTATGGCTACACCTTC.